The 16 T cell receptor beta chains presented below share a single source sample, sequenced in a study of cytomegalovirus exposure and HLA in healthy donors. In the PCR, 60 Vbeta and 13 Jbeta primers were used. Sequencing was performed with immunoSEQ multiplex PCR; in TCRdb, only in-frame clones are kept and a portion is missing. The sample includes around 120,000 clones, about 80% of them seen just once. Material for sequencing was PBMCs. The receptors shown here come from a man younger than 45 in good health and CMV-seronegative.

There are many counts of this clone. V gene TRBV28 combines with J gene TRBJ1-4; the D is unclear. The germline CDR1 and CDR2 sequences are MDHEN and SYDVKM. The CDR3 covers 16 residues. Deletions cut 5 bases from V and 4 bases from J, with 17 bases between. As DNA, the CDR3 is TGTGCCAGCAGTCCAACCCTGGGAGGAGTTAATGAAAAACTGTTTTTT. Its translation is CASSPTLGGVNEKLFF. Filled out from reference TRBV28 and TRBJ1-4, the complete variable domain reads DVKVTQSSRYLVKRTGEKVFLECVQDMDHENMFWYRQDPGLGLRLIYFSYDVKMKEKGDIPEGYSVSREKKERFSLILESASTNQTSMYLCASSPTLGGVNEKLFFGSGTQLSVL.

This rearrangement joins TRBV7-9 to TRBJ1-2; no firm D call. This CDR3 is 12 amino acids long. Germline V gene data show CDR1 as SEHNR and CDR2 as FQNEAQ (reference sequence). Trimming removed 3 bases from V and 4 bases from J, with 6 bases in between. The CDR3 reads CASSLRLYGYTF. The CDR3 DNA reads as TGTGCCAGCAGCTTGCGTCTCTATGGCTACACCTTC.

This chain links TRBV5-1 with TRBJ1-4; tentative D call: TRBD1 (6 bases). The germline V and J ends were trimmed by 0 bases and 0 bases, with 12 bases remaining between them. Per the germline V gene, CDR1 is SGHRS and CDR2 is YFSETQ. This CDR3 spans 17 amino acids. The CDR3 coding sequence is TGCGCCAGCAGCTTGGACAGACAGGACGCAACTAATGAAAAACTGTTTTTT. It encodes CASSLDRQDATNEKLFF. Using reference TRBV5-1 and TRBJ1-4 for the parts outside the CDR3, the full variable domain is KAGVTQTPRYLIKTRGQQVTLSCSPISGHRSVSWYQQTPGQGLQFLFEYFSETQRNKGNFPGRFSGRQFSNSRSEMNVSTLELGDSALYLCASSLDRQDATNEKLFFGSGTQLSVL.

The CDR3 coding sequence is TGTGCCTGGAGGGTACGGGGTACCTACGAGCAGTACTTC. Its protein product is CAWRVRGTYEQYF. The genes are TRBV30 and TRBJ2-7, with TRBD2 as a possible D gene (5 bases). CDR1 GTSNPN and CDR2 SVGIG come from the germline V gene (reference sequence). Trimming removed 3 bases at V and 2 bases at J, with 11 bases between. This CDR3 has 13 amino acids.

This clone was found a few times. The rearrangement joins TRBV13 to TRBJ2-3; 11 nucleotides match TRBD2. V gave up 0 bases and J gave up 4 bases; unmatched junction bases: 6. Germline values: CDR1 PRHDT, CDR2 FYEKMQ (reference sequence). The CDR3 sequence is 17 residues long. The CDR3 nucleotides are TGTGCCAGCAGCTTAGGACTAGCGGGAGTTTTTTCAGATACGCAGTATTTT. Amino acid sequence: CASSLGLAGVFSDTQYF.

Written as DNA, the CDR3 is TGTGCCAGCAGCGCAGGGGTAGGTGGCGCCTACAATGAGCAGTTCTTC. This translates into CASSAGVGGAYNEQFF. This sequence joins TRBV11-2 and TRBJ2-1, with D perhaps TRBD1 (6 bases). The germline CDR1 and CDR2 sequences are SGHAT and FQNNGV. The CDR3 runs 16 residues. V gave up 5 bases and J gave up 2 bases, with 16 bases separating them.

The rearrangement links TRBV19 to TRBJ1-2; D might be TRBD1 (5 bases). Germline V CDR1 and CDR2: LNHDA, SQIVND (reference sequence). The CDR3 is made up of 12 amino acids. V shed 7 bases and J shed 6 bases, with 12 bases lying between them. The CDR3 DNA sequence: TGTGCCAGTACGCAGGGCTATCATGGCTACACCTTC. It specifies CASTQGYHGYTF. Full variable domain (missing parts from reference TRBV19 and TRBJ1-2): DGGITQSPKYLFRKEGQNVTLSCEQNLNHDAMYWYRQDPGQGLRLIYYSQIVNDFQKGDIAEGYSVSREKKESFPLTVTSAQKNPTAFYLCASTQGYHGYTFGSGTRLTVV.

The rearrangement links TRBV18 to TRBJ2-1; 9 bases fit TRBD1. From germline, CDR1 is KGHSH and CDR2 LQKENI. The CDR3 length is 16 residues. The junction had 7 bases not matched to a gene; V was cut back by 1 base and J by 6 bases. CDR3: CASSPLRDRGINEQFF. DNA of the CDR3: TGTGCCAGCTCACCACTTAGAGACAGGGGGATCAATGAGCAGTTCTTC.

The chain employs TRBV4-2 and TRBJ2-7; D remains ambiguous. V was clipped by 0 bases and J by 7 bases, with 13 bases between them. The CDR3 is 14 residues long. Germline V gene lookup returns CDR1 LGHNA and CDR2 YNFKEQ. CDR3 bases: TGTGCCAGCAGCCAAGAACGCCTAGTAAAGGAGCAGTACTTC. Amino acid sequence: CASSQERLVKEQYF.

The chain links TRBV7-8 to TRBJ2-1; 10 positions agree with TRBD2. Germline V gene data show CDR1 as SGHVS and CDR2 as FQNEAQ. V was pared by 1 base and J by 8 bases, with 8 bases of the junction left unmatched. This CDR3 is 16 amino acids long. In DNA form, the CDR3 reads TGTGCCAGCAGCTTAGTCTGGCTAGCGGGAGACCATGAGCAGTTCTTC. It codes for CASSLVWLAGDHEQFF.

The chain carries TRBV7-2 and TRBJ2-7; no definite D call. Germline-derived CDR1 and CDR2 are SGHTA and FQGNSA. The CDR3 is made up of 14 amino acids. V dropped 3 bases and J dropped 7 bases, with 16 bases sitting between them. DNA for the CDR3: TGTGCCAGCAGCTTCTCTCCCCTTCCCAGGGAGCAGTACTTC. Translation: CASSFSPLPREQYF. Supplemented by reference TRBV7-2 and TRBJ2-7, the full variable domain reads GAGVSQSPSNKVTEKGKDVELRCDPISGHTALYWYRQSLGQGLEFLIYFQGNSAPDKSGLPSDRFSAERTGGSVSTLTIQRTQQEDSAVYLCASSFSPLPREQYFGPGTRLTVT.

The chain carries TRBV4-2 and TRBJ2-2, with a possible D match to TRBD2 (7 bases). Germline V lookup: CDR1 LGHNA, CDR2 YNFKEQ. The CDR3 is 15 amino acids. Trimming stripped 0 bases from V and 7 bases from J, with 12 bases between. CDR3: CASSQEGGAGGELFF. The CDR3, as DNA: TGTGCCAGCAGCCAAGAGGGGGGGGCGGGCGGGGAGCTGTTTTTT.

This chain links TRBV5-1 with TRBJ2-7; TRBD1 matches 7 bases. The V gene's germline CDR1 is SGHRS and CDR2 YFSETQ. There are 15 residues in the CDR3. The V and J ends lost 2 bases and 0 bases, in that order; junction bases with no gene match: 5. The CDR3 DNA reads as TGCGCCAGCAGCTTTCGGGACAGACCCTCCTACGAGCAGTACTTC. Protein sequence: CASSFRDRPSYEQYF.

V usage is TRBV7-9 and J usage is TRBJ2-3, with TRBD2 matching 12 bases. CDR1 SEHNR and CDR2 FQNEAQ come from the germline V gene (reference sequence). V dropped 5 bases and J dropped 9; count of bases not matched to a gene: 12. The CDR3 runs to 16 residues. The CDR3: CASSLGLAGPTGTQYF. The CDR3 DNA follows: TGTGCCAGCAGCCTTGGACTAGCGGGACCTACGGGCACGCAGTATTTT.

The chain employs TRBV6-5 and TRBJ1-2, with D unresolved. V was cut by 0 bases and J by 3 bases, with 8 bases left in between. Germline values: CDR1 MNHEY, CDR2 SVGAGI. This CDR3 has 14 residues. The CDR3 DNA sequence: TGTGCCAGCAGTTACTCTGCGGCAGACTATGGCTACACCTTC. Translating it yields CASSYSAADYGYTF.

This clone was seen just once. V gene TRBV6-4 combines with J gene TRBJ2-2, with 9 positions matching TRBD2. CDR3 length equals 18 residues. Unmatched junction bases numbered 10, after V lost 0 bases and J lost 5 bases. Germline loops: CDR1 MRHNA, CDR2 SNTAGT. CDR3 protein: CASSDSREGPMRTGELFF. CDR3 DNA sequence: TGTGCCAGCAGTGACTCGCGGGAGGGCCCGATGAGGACCGGGGAGCTGTTTTTT.